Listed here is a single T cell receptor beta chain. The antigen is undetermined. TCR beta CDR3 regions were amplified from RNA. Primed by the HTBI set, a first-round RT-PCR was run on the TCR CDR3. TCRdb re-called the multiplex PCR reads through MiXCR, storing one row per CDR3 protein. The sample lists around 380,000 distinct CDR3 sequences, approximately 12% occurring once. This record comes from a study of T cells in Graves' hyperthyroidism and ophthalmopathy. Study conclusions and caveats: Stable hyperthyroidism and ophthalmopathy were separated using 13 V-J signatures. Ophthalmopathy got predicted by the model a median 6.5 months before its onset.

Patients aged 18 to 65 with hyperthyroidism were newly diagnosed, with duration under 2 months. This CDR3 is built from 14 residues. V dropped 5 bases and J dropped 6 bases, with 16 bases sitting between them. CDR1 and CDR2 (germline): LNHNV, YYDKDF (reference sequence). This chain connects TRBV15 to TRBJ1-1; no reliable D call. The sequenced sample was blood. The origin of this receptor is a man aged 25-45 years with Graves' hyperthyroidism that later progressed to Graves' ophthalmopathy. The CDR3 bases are TGTGCCACCAGCTGGGCTTACCCAGGAGCTGAAGCTTTCTTT. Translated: CATSWAYPGAEAFF.